What follows describes a single TCR beta chain. The CDR3 sequence is 12 residues long. Trimming stripped 5 bases from V and 9 bases from J, with 11 bases between. The repertoire was sequenced with immunoSEQ multiplex PCR; TCRdb's copy has only in-frame clones and lacks some. The sample lists more than 15,000 clones, 88% occurring once. This sample was included in a study of control samples from healthy donors and cancer patients. The V and J genes are TRBV12-3 or TRBV12-4 and TRBJ1-5; no firm D call. The source is a woman aged 60-75 years with head and neck cancer. Source material: PBMCs. CDR3 DNA sequence: TGTGCCAGCAGTCAAGGAGGATGGCCCCAGCATTTT. Residues: CASSQGGWPQHF.